This T cell receptor beta chain derives from a study of cytomegalovirus exposure and HLA in healthy donors. The PCR employed 60 Vbeta primers together with 13 Jbeta primers. Some clones are missing from TCRdb's copy, which holds only in-frame ones; the method was immunoSEQ multiplex PCR. The sample gives some 130,000 clones, roughly 85% of which show up once; about 6.5% is in the top ten. V gave up 0 bases and J gave up 8 bases; unmatched junction bases: 10. The CDR3 is 17 amino acids. Germline V CDR1 and CDR2: SGHNT, YENEEA. Points from the study as a whole: It was likely that a cluster of highly shared sequence variants was a sequencing artifact.

Regarding this clone: Its antigen is not identified.

Sequencing was carried out using PBMCs. This receptor was taken from a man aged 35 to 55 in good health and CMV-seropositive. The chain has TRBV11-3 and TRBJ2-4, with 10 bases aligning to TRBD2. The CDR3 here is CASSLDAPGLARDIQYF. The CDR3 DNA sequence: TGTGCCAGCAGCTTAGATGCACCGGGACTAGCGAGGGACATTCAGTACTTC.